The 32 T cell receptor beta chains presented below share a single source sample, sequenced in a study of CD8+ T cells in alopecia areata. RNA, once extracted, was reverse transcribed into cDNA for use as the sequencing template. Some clones are missing from TCRdb's copy, which holds only in-frame ones; the method was immunoSEQ multiplex PCR. The sample consists of 100,000 to 150,000 clones, approximately 53% of them appearing once. This specimen consisted of CD4+ T cells sorted from blood, obtained at week 0. The receptors were sampled from a human donor with alopecia areata.

V gene TRBV5-1 combines with J gene TRBJ1-2; a weak D match, TRBD1 (6 bases). Trimming removed 3 bases at V and 3 bases at J, with 12 bases between. CDR1 SGHRS and CDR2 YFSETQ come from the germline V gene. The CDR3 totals 14 residues. Written as DNA, the CDR3 is TGCGCCAGCAGCTCAACACAGGGTGACTATGGCTACACCTTC. Its protein product is CASSSTQGDYGYTF.

The chain employs TRBV20-1 and TRBJ2-7, with unresolved D. Germline V gives CDR1 DFQATT, CDR2 SNEGSKA (reference sequence). The V end lost 5 bases, the J end lost 2 bases, and 7 bases lay between the germline ends. The CDR3 runs 11 residues. The CDR3, as DNA: TGCAGTGCTTCAGGAACCTACGAGCAGTACTTC. Protein product: CSASGTYEQYF.

This clone has only a few counts. The chain joins TRBV9 to TRBJ1-1, with a possible D match to TRBD1 (5 bases). Trimming shortened V by 0 bases and J by 1 base, and 7 bases separated the two germline ends. The length of the CDR3 is 14 residues. Germline V gene data show CDR1 as SGDLS and CDR2 as YYNGEE. The chain's CDR3 is CASSVDGGNTEAFF. CDR3 sequence (DNA): TGTGCCAGCAGCGTAGATGGGGGGAACACTGAAGCTTTCTTT.

This rearrangement joins TRBV29-1 to TRBJ2-3; no reliable D call. This CDR3 has 13 residues. The V end was cut by 4 bases, the J end by 1 base, with 9 bases between. Germline V gene lookup returns CDR1 SQVTM and CDR2 ANQGSEA. Here the CDR3 reads CSVGGGGTDTQYF. The CDR3 region has the DNA TGCAGCGTTGGCGGCGGTGGCACAGATACGCAGTATTTT.

The chain recombines TRBV5-1 with TRBJ2-3; 8 bases fit TRBD1. CDR1 is SGHRS, CDR2 YFSETQ, per germline. Trimming removed 5 bases from V and 2 bases from J; junction bases left unmatched: 16. The CDR3 extends over 18 amino acids. This chain's CDR3 is CASRTGQVVEWATDTQYF. CDR3 in DNA: TGCGCCAGCAGAACGGGACAGGTGGTGGAATGGGCCACAGATACGCAGTATTTT.

The chain combines TRBV14 with TRBJ2-1; 9 nucleotides agree with TRBD2. CDR3 length equals 13 residues. V trimming: 4 bases; J trimming: 8 bases; junction bases outside the gene matches: 3. In germline, CDR1 is SGHDN, CDR2 FVKESK. Written as DNA, the CDR3 is TGTGCCAGCAGCCCTAGCGGGGTCCATGAGCAGTTCTTC. It specifies CASSPSGVHEQFF.

The J gene is TRBJ2-3, the V gene TRBV29-1, with TRBD2 identical over 16 bases. The germline gives CDR1 SQVTM, CDR2 ANQGSEA. V shed 6 bases, J shed 3 bases, and the junction held 3 bases outside the gene matches. The CDR3 extends over 15 amino acids. Written as DNA, the CDR3 is TGCAGCGTGGGACTAGCGGGGGGGCAGACAGATACGCAGTATTTT. This codes for CSVGLAGGQTDTQYF.

This chain joins TRBV6-5 and TRBJ2-1; TRBD1 aligns across 9 bases. This CDR3 is built from 16 residues. CDR1 is MNHEY, CDR2 SVGAGI, per germline. The V gene end was trimmed by 0 bases and the J gene end by 5 bases; junction bases not matched to a gene: 5. The CDR3 DNA sequence: TGTGCCAGCAGTTACTCCCTCCGGACAGGGGACAATGAGCAGTTCTTC. Translation: CASSYSLRTGDNEQFF.

The chain carries TRBV4-1 and TRBJ2-5; 10 bases fit TRBD2. With 0 bases clipped from V and 5 bases from J, the junction kept 15 bases outside the gene matches. CDR1 MGHRA and CDR2 YSYEKL come from the germline V gene. The CDR3 is 19 amino acids. The CDR3: CASSQDPGGASGRAETQYF. As DNA, the CDR3 is TGCGCCAGCAGCCAAGACCCCGGGGGGGCAAGCGGGAGGGCCGAGACCCAGTACTTC.

This clone was found once. V gene TRBV30 combines with J gene TRBJ1-1; tentatively, D is TRBD1 (5 bases). The CDR3 consists of 14 residues. Germline V gives CDR1 GTSNPN, CDR2 SVGIG (reference sequence). V shed 3 bases and J shed 0 bases, with 11 bases lying between them. The CDR3 protein is CAWSWGRMNTEAFF. Written as DNA, the CDR3 is TGTGCCTGGAGCTGGGGACGGATGAACACTGAAGCTTTCTTT.

The CDR3 DNA reads as TGTGCCAGCAGCTCCTTTGGGGGAGGGCTGAATGAGCAGTTCTTC. Translation gives CASSSFGGGLNEQFF. V gene TRBV11-2 combines with J gene TRBJ2-1, with 7 bases lining up with TRBD2. Unmatched junction bases numbered 10, after V lost 4 bases and J lost 7 bases. The CDR3 is 15 amino acids. Germline-derived CDR1 and CDR2 are SGHAT and FQNNGV.

This clone appeared a few times. The chain has TRBV18 and TRBJ2-2; D possibly corresponds to TRBD2 (6 bases). The CDR3 length is 16 residues. The germline gives CDR1 KGHSH, CDR2 LQKENI. V gave up 5 bases and J gave up 1 base, with 14 bases separating them. The CDR3 sequence is CASSKPGLLNTGELFF. The CDR3 DNA reads TGTGCCAGCTCAAAGCCGGGACTCCTGAACACCGGGGAGCTGTTTTTT.

V gene TRBV5-6 combines with J gene TRBJ1-5; D gene unclear. With 1 base removed from V and 6 bases from J, the gap between germline ends came to 5 bases. CDR1 is SGHDT, CDR2 YYEEEE, per germline. CDR3 length: 12 residues. The CDR3 protein is CASSLLGQPQHF. DNA for the CDR3: TGTGCCAGCAGCTTGTTGGGTCAGCCCCAGCATTTT.

The chain is built from TRBV19 and TRBJ2-7; 9 nucleotides line up with TRBD2. Losses at the gene ends were 9 bases for V and 2 bases for J; bases not matched to a gene: 8. The germline V gene has CDR1 LNHDA and CDR2 SQIVND (reference sequence). This CDR3 spans 14 amino acids. This CDR3 reads CARAGTSTTYEQYF. CDR3 DNA sequence: TGTGCCAGGGCCGGGACTAGCACGACCTACGAGCAGTACTTC.

This rearrangement joins TRBV7-8 to TRBJ2-6, with 7 bases that match TRBD1. The V gene end was trimmed by 5 bases and the J gene end by 2 bases; junction bases not matched to a gene: 6. The germline V gene encodes CDR1 SGHVS and CDR2 FQNEAQ. There are 16 residues in the CDR3. CDR3 in amino acids: CASSQRDRAGANVLTF. The CDR3, as DNA: TGTGCCAGCAGCCAGAGGGACAGAGCTGGGGCCAACGTCCTGACTTTC.

This sequence joins TRBV28 and TRBJ1-2, with TRBD1 matching over 7 bases. The CDR3 extends over 15 amino acids. The V segment lost 4 bases and the J segment 1 base; nucleotides outside the gene matches: 6. Germline CDR1 is MDHEN and CDR2 is SYDVKM. DNA of the CDR3: TGTGCCAGCAGTTCTCTACAGGGGAATAACTATGGCTACACCTTC. Residues: CASSSLQGNNYGYTF.

This clone was seen a few times. The genes are TRBV7-2 and TRBJ2-5; 8 bases match TRBD1. The ends lost 1 base at V and 4 bases at J; junction bases unmatched: 2. Germline lookup yields CDR1 SGHTA and CDR2 FQGNSA. The CDR3 is 14 amino acids. The CDR3 sequence: CASSLDRGRETQYF. The CDR3 DNA is TGTGCCAGCAGCTTAGACAGGGGGAGAGAGACCCAGTACTTC.

This chain uses TRBV29-1 with TRBJ1-1; maybe TRBD1 (5 bases). The V and J ends lost 5 bases and 8 bases respectively, with 27 bases between them. This CDR3 is 16 amino acids long. The germline gives CDR1 SQVTM, CDR2 ANQGSEA. CDR3 sequence reads: CSVLQGNRASRPEAFF. The CDR3 nucleotides read TGCAGCGTTCTTCAGGGCAACCGGGCATCCCGCCCGGAAGCTTTCTTT.

The chain uses TRBV19 and TRBJ2-2; D gene uncertain. The V end lost 7 bases, the J end lost 0 bases, and 9 bases lay between the germline ends. The germline CDR1 and CDR2 sequences are LNHDA and SQIVND (reference sequence). The CDR3 spans 14 residues. The CDR3 reads CASKKETNTGELFF. For the CDR3, the DNA is TGTGCCAGTAAAAAGGAGACGAACACCGGGGAGCTGTTTTTT. Drawing the rest from reference TRBV19 and TRBJ2-2, the complete variable domain is DGGITQSPKYLFRKEGQNVTLSCEQNLNHDAMYWYRQDPGQGLRLIYYSQIVNDFQKGDIAEGYSVSREKKESFPLTVTSAQKNPTAFYLCASKKETNTGELFFGEGSRLTVL.

This clone was seen only a few times. This chain joins TRBV4-3 and TRBJ1-1, with a weak D call TRBD1 (6 bases). Germline V gene data show CDR1 as LGHNA and CDR2 as YSLEER. Trimming pared 2 bases from V and 4 bases from J, leaving 14 bases between. This CDR3 is built from 15 residues. CDR3 DNA: TGCGCCAGCAGCCAACTTGGGGGCTCGGTCACTGAAGCTTTCTTT. This sequence encodes CASSQLGGSVTEAFF.

This clone was picked up a small number of times. The junction and the germline gene differ at one end; a read error may be behind it. The rearrangement links TRBV28 to TRBJ1-1, with TRBD1 matching 10 bases. The CDR3 runs 14 residues. Germline CDR1 is MDHEN and CDR2 is SYDVKM. The CDR3 bases are TGTGCCAGCAGTTCGGGACAGGGGAACGCTGAAGCTTTCTTT. The encoded protein is CASSSGQGNAEAFF.

The chain carries TRBV18 and TRBJ2-3; the match to TRBD1 covers 7 bases. Germline lookup yields CDR1 KGHSH and CDR2 LQKENI. This CDR3 is 18 amino acids long. The junction had 16 bases not matched to a gene; V was cut back by 6 bases and J by 1 base. CDR3 loop: CASSIMDTGTVGTDTQYF. The CDR3 bases are TGTGCCAGCTCCATTATGGATACCGGGACAGTGGGCACAGATACGCAGTATTTT.

The gene calls are TRBV2 and TRBJ2-5; either TRBD1 or TRBD2 may supply D (6 bases each). This CDR3 contains 13 residues. Deletions cut 2 bases from V and 5 bases from J, with 9 bases between. CDR1 and CDR2 from the germline V gene are SNHLY and FYNNEI. CDR3 amino acids: CASSETGRETQYF. CDR3 in DNA: TGTGCCAGCAGTGAAACAGGGAGGGAGACCCAGTACTTC.

The chain carries TRBV6-6 and TRBJ2-7; 12 bases match TRBD1. V shed 5 bases, J shed 6 bases, and the junction held 8 bases outside the gene matches. CDR1 MNHNY and CDR2 SVGAGI come from the germline V gene (reference sequence). The CDR3 length is 15 residues. Here the CDR3 reads CASSRAGTGGGEQYF. The DNA for the CDR3 is TGTGCCAGCAGTAGGGCCGGGACAGGGGGCGGCGAGCAGTACTTC.

The chain is built from TRBV7-9 and TRBJ1-5; perhaps TRBD1 as D (6 bases). This CDR3 is built from 15 residues. With 5 bases removed from V and 5 bases from J, the gap between germline ends came to 16 bases. Germline CDR1 SEHNR, CDR2 FQNEAQ (reference sequence). The CDR3 sequence: CASSPRGGQDQPQHF. CDR3 DNA sequence: TGTGCCAGCAGCCCCCGTGGGGGGCAGGATCAGCCCCAGCATTTT.

The chain uses TRBV5-1 and TRBJ1-2; 9 bases are a match to TRBD1. J lost 7 bases, V lost 4 bases, and 8 bases had no gene match. The CDR3 has 14 amino acids. Germline values: CDR1 SGHRS, CDR2 YFSETQ. The CDR3 spells CASSDPGQGLGYTF. The CDR3 coding sequence is TGCGCCAGCAGCGACCCGGGACAGGGACTTGGCTACACCTTC. Full variable domain (missing parts from reference TRBV5-1 and TRBJ1-2): KAGVTQTPRYLIKTRGQQVTLSCSPISGHRSVSWYQQTPGQGLQFLFEYFSETQRNKGNFPGRFSGRQFSNSRSEMNVSTLELGDSALYLCASSDPGQGLGYTFGSGTRLTVV.

This clone occurred a few times. The chain employs TRBV5-6 and TRBJ2-7, with D maybe TRBD1 (7 bases). Germline V gene lookup returns CDR1 SGHDT and CDR2 YYEEEE. With 4 bases removed from V and 2 bases from J, the gap between germline ends came to 13 bases. The CDR3 is 14 residues long. The CDR3 region is CASSTAGQPYEQYF. Here the CDR3 DNA reads TGTGCCAGCAGCACCGCGGGACAGCCCTACGAGCAGTACTTC.

The chain has TRBV5-5 and TRBJ2-3; no clear D gene. This CDR3 region has 13 residues. Trimming cost V 1 base and J 2 bases, with 5 bases left between them. Germline CDR1 reads SGHKS; CDR2 reads YYEKEE (reference sequence). The CDR3 DNA sequence: TGTGCCAGCAGCTTGTCGGTCACAGATACGCAGTATTTT. Translated: CASSLSVTDTQYF.

This chain links TRBV5-1 with TRBJ2-1, with a possible D match to TRBD1 (6 bases). The CDR3 extends over 13 amino acids. Per germline, CDR1 SGHRS and CDR2 YFSETQ. V was cut by 5 bases and J by 5 bases, with 11 bases left in between. The CDR3 DNA follows: TGCGCCAGCAGGTCTACAGGGAACAATGAGCAGTTCTTC. This encodes CASRSTGNNEQFF.

This clone was observed a few times. V and J are TRBV30 and TRBJ1-2; 7 bases align to TRBD1. Losses at the gene ends were 2 bases for V and 4 bases for J; bases not matched to a gene: 10. The CDR3 totals 15 residues. Germline lookup yields CDR1 GTSNPN and CDR2 SVGIG (reference sequence). The CDR3 region has the DNA TGTGCCTGGAGTTCAGGGGGAAGCCTTGCCTATGGCTACACCTTC. Amino acids: CAWSSGGSLAYGYTF.

This clone has more than one count but fewer than ten. The rearrangement links TRBV6-5 to TRBJ2-6; no clear D. Trimming cost V 4 bases and J 1 base, with 8 bases left between them. Germline V gene lookup returns CDR1 MNHEY and CDR2 SVGAGI. This CDR3 region has 15 residues. The CDR3 spells CASSSWGSGANVLTF. CDR3 nucleotide sequence: TGTGCCAGCAGTTCCTGGGGTTCTGGGGCCAACGTCCTGACTTTC.

The gene calls are TRBV27 and TRBJ2-3; D may be TRBD2 (6 bases). Trimming cost V 6 bases and J 2 bases, with 21 bases left between them. Per germline, CDR1 MNHEY and CDR2 SMNVEV (reference sequence). This CDR3 is 17 amino acids long. The CDR3: CASSPWVPGEVTDTQYF. CDR3 sequence (DNA): TGTGCCAGCAGCCCGTGGGTCCCCGGGGAGGTCACAGATACGCAGTATTTT.